This section outlines one T cell receptor (beta chain) sequence together with its context. These data are taken from a study of shared clonotypes between healthy human individuals. The protocol was immunoSEQ multiplex PCR, while the TCRdb copy is restricted to in-frame clones and leaves out a portion. The sample shows around 2.1 million clones, almost 96% of them seen only once. From germline, CDR1 is SGHRS and CDR2 YFSETQ. The CDR3 runs to 16 residues. The V gene lost 4 bases and the J gene lost 0 bases, with 13 bases spanning the gap. The specimen was naive CD4+ T cells sorted from blood. Subset: CD45RA+ positively selected. This TCR derives from a man aged 18-30 years in good health. This chain joins TRBV5-1 and TRBJ2-2, with TRBD2 as a possible D gene (5 bases). In DNA, the CDR3 is TGCGCCAGCAGCCCCAACGGGGTCGCGAACACCGGGGAGCTGTTTTTT. This encodes CASSPNGVANTGELFF. The full variable domain, its missing parts supplied by reference TRBV5-1 and TRBJ2-2, is KAGVTQTPRYLIKTRGQQVTLSCSPISGHRSVSWYQQTPGQGLQFLFEYFSETQRNKGNFPGRFSGRQFSNSRSEMNVSTLELGDSALYLCASSPNGVANTGELFFGEGSRLTVL.